The next 27 T cell receptor beta chains were all read from a single sample in a study of circulating tumor DNA in untreated peripheral T-cell lymphoma. The method was immunoSEQ multiplex PCR; TCRdb's version includes in-frame clones alone and lacks a portion of them. The sample has fewer than 600 clones; about 74% are singletons. The source material was tumor tissue. The receptor source for this set is a human donor with peripheral T-cell lymphoma.

The chain links TRBV5-1 to TRBJ2-7, with 9 bases fitting TRBD1. The CDR3 is made up of 15 amino acids. CDR1 and CDR2 from the germline V gene are SGHRS and YFSETQ. V lost 4 bases and J lost 3; bases outside the gene matches: 8. CDR3 amino acids: CASSRGGQGGYEQYF. The CDR3 DNA reads TGCGCCAGCAGCAGGGGGGGACAGGGCGGCTACGAGCAGTACTTC.

This clone was detected only a few times. The chain uses TRBV15 and TRBJ2-2; 9 bases agree with TRBD1. The CDR3 extends over 15 amino acids. Germline V CDR1 and CDR2: LNHNV, YYDKDF (reference sequence). The ends lost 3 bases at V and 7 bases at J; junction bases unmatched: 6. CDR3 nucleotides: TGTGCCACCAGCAGCACAGGGGGCCGTAGCGGGGAGCTGTTTTTT. Translation: CATSSTGGRSGELFF. Full variable domain (rest looked up from reference TRBV15 and TRBJ2-2): DAMVIQNPRYQVTQFGKPVTLSCSQTLNHNVMYWYQQKSSQAPKLLFHYYDKDFNNEADTPDNFQSRRPNTSFCFLDIRSPGLGDTAMYLCATSSTGGRSGELFFGEGSRLTVL.

The chain links TRBV11-3 to TRBJ1-2; D not certain. The CDR3 length is 15 residues. With 2 bases removed from V and 4 bases from J, the gap between germline ends came to 14 bases. Per the germline V gene, CDR1 is SGHNT and CDR2 is YENEEA. The CDR3 bases are TGTGCCAGCAGCTTATCTCCAGGACCGTCCTATGGCTACACCTTC. Translated: CASSLSPGPSYGYTF.

To note about this clone: The junction departs from the called germline gene at one end, perhaps through a read error. The chain is built from TRBV11-3 and TRBJ2-5; D remains ambiguous. The CDR3 totals 14 residues. Germline CDR1 SGHNT, CDR2 YENEEA. CDR3 nucleotide sequence: TGTGCCAGCAGCTTGAGCGATACCCAAGAGGCCCAGTACTTC. Protein product: CASSLSDTQEAQYF.

This clone was counted once. CDR3 sequence reads: CASSRGGTDTQYF. DNA for the CDR3: TGTGCCAGTAGTCGGGGGGGTACAGATACGCAGTATTTT. The chain joins TRBV19 to TRBJ2-3, with 8 bases fitting TRBD2. This CDR3 region has 13 residues. V shed 5 bases and J 3 bases; nucleotides not matched to a gene: 1. CDR1 LNHDA and CDR2 SQIVND come from the germline V gene (reference sequence).

The chain couples TRBV6-4 to TRBJ1-2, with a weak D call TRBD1 (5 bases). The CDR3 covers 15 residues. With 3 bases removed from V and 5 bases from J, the gap between germline ends came to 16 bases. Per the germline V gene, CDR1 is MRHNA and CDR2 is SNTAGT. CDR3 in DNA: TGTGCCAGCAGTGAAGCTTTTGTCACAGGTTATGGCTACACCTTC. Encoded protein: CASSEAFVTGYGYTF.

In DNA form, the CDR3 reads TGTGCCAGTAGTAATGGGGTGAGGGGCGGCAATCAGCCCCAGCATTTT. Translation: CASSNGVRGGNQPQHF. The chain employs TRBV19 and TRBJ1-5, with a possible D match to TRBD1 (5 bases). CDR1 and CDR2 (germline): LNHDA, SQIVND (reference sequence). CDR3 length equals 16 residues. Deletions cut 4 bases from V and 2 bases from J, with 15 bases between.

This clone has just one count. The chain joins TRBV5-1 to TRBJ2-7, with D tentatively TRBD1 (6 bases). Deletions cut 4 bases from V and 5 bases from J, with 19 bases between. The germline V gene has CDR1 SGHRS and CDR2 YFSETQ. The CDR3 has 15 residues. The CDR3 sequence is CASSQQGRQRNEQYF. CDR3 in DNA: TGCGCCAGCAGCCAACAGGGACGCCAAAGGAACGAGCAGTACTTC.

This clone was counted between two and nine times. CDR3 amino acids: CASSSLDAVSSYEQYF. In nucleotides, the CDR3 is TGTGCCAGCAGCTCCCTGGACGCGGTGAGCTCCTACGAGCAGTACTTC. This chain uses TRBV11-3 with TRBJ2-7; D unclear. Trimming removed 4 bases from V and 0 bases from J, with 16 bases in between. This CDR3 is built from 16 residues. CDR1 and CDR2 (germline): SGHNT, YENEEA.

The V call is TRBV18, the J call TRBJ2-5, with D unresolved. Per the germline V gene, CDR1 is KGHSH and CDR2 is LQKENI. Trimming cost V 2 bases and J 3 bases, with 7 bases left between them. The CDR3 extends over 13 amino acids. The CDR3 here is CASSPYGEETQYF. CDR3 bases: TGTGCCAGCTCACCATACGGAGAAGAGACCCAGTACTTC. The whole variable domain, filled in from reference TRBV18 and TRBJ2-5, reads NAGVMQNPRHLVRRRGQEARLRCSPMKGHSHVYWYRQLPEEGLKFMVYLQKENIIDESGMPKERFSAEFPKEGPSILRIQQVVRGDSAAYFCASSPYGEETQYFGPGTRLLVL.

This chain connects TRBV7-5 to TRBJ2-1; the table gives TRBD1 as D, unverified against the DNA. TRBV7-5 is a pseudogene segment. The CDR3 loop spans 15 amino acids. CDR3 protein: CASSSPGTGVNEQFF. In DNA form, the CDR3 reads TGTGCCAGCAGCTCACCCGGGACAGGGGTCAATGAGCAGTTCTTC.

This clone is large in the sample. The chain links TRBV11-3 to TRBJ1-6; D is uncertain. Germline V lookup: CDR1 SGHNT, CDR2 YENEEA. The V gene lost 4 bases and the J gene lost 11 bases, with 18 bases spanning the gap. The CDR3 is 15 amino acids. The CDR3, as DNA: TGTGCCAGCAGCTCCGCCGTGGGCAACGGGCCACCCCTCCACTTT. Its translation: CASSSAVGNGPPLHF.

This clone is categorized as large. The chain links TRBV10-3 to TRBJ1-1, with D uncertain. The CDR3 runs 12 residues. From germline, CDR1 is ENHRY and CDR2 SYGVKD. The V gene lost 0 bases and the J gene lost 3 bases, with 2 bases spanning the gap. CDR3 sequence reads: CAISESHTEAFF. DNA for the CDR3: TGTGCCATCAGTGAGTCACACACTGAAGCTTTCTTT.

J is TRBJ2-1 and V is TRBV1; TRBD1, the D gene given by the table, was not confirmed from the DNA. TRBV1 is annotated as a pseudogene. The CDR3 is 15 amino acids. CDR3: CASSPEQGAVNEQFF. CDR3 nucleotide sequence: TGCGCCAGCAGCCCCGAGCAGGGGGCCGTGAATGAGCAGTTCTTC.

This rearrangement joins TRBV10-3 to TRBJ2-7, with a tentative D call TRBD2 (7 bases). With 0 bases removed from V and 2 bases from J, the gap between germline ends came to 8 bases. The CDR3 is made up of 14 amino acids. CDR1 and CDR2 from the germline V gene are ENHRY and SYGVKD. CDR3 region: CAISESGGPYEQYF. DNA of the CDR3: TGTGCCATCAGTGAGTCCGGGGGGCCCTACGAGCAGTACTTC.

The chain links TRBV7-2 to TRBJ2-1, with 8 bases lining up with TRBD1. V gave up 3 bases and J gave up 8 bases; unmatched junction bases: 3. Germline loops: CDR1 SGHTA, CDR2 FQGNSA. The CDR3 runs to 13 residues. The CDR3, as DNA: TGTGCCAGCAGCTTTTACAGGGGGTATGAGCAGTTCTTC. Translation gives CASSFYRGYEQFF.

The chain recombines TRBV19 with TRBJ2-3; D may be TRBD1 (5 bases). The germline CDR1 and CDR2 sequences are LNHDA and SQIVND (reference sequence). Trimming took off 3 bases at V and 5 bases at J, with 9 bases between the two ends. The CDR3 has 13 residues. CDR3 amino acids: CASSISGLDTQYF. The CDR3 DNA is TGTGCCAGTAGTATTTCAGGGTTAGATACGCAGTATTTT.

This clone was seen more than once but under ten times. The chain links TRBV11-3 to TRBJ1-1, with unresolved D. With 7 bases removed from V and 5 bases from J, the gap between germline ends came to 20 bases. In germline, CDR1 is SGHNT, CDR2 YENEEA. This CDR3 is built from 15 residues. For the CDR3, the DNA is TGTGCCAGCACCACTCCGAGGGTAGGGTTTACTGAAGCTTTCTTT. As protein: CASTTPRVGFTEAFF.

V is TRBV7-5 and J is TRBJ1-2. TRBV7-5 is given as a pseudogene. CDR3 length: 15 amino acids. The DNA for the CDR3 is TGTGCCAGCAGCTTCCGGGCCTCTCCCACCTATGGCTACACCTTC. This sequence encodes CASSFRASPTYGYTF.

The chain carries TRBV11-3 and TRBJ2-7, with a weak D call TRBD2 (6 bases). This CDR3 has 14 amino acids. Between the trimmed V and J ends, which lost 5 bases and 0 bases, there was a span of 11 bases. The germline V gene encodes CDR1 SGHNT and CDR2 YENEEA. The CDR3 sequence is CASSLDGSSYEQYF. DNA for the CDR3: TGTGCCAGCAGCCTCGACGGGAGCTCCTACGAGCAGTACTTC.

The DNA of the CDR3 is TGTGCCAGTAGTATGTTGGGCGGCACTGAAGCTTTCTTT. This gives the protein CASSMLGGTEAFF. The chain is built from TRBV19 and TRBJ1-1; no clear D gene. Germline CDR1 LNHDA, CDR2 SQIVND (reference sequence). V shed 3 bases and J shed 4 bases, with 9 bases lying between them. There are 13 residues in the CDR3.

V is TRBV19 and J is TRBJ1-4, with D perhaps matching TRBD1 (6 bases). Germline values: CDR1 LNHDA, CDR2 SQIVND (reference sequence). Trimming left V 5 bases short and J 7 bases short, with 14 bases between. This CDR3 spans 14 amino acids. CDR3: CASSSRGGGEKLFF. CDR3 sequence (DNA): TGTGCCAGTAGTTCCAGGGGCGGGGGTGAAAAACTGTTTTTT.

The table lists this clone with a count of one. V is TRBV18 and J is TRBJ1-5; D gene uncertain. V lost 0 bases to trimming and J lost 0 bases, with 3 bases between them. Germline-derived CDR1 and CDR2 are KGHSH and LQKENI. The CDR3 is 14 residues long. In DNA form, the CDR3 reads TGTGCCAGCTCACCACCGGCTAGCAATCAGCCCCAGCATTTT. This encodes CASSPPASNQPQHF.

This clone is categorized as large. The genes are TRBV11-3 and TRBJ2-5; 8 bases are a match to TRBD1. Germline-derived CDR1 and CDR2 are SGHNT and YENEEA. This CDR3 comprises 15 residues. Losses at the gene ends were 2 bases for V and 5 bases for J; bases not matched to a gene: 7. The CDR3 sequence is CASSLSTGGVETQYF. CDR3 nucleotide sequence: TGTGCCAGCAGCTTAAGTACAGGGGGTGTGGAGACCCAGTACTTC.

This clone came up once. This rearrangement joins TRBV29-1 to TRBJ2-5; the D gene is possibly TRBD1 (5 bases). This CDR3 spans 13 amino acids. V gave up 4 bases and J gave up 1 base, with 10 bases separating them. Germline V gene data show CDR1 as SQVTM and CDR2 as ANQGSEA. This CDR3 is CSVGRQFQETQYF. CDR3 in DNA: TGCAGCGTTGGCCGACAGTTCCAAGAGACCCAGTACTTC.

V and J are TRBV18 and TRBJ2-1; D is unclear. Germline V gene sequence: CDR1 KGHSH, CDR2 LQKENI. V lost 4 bases to trimming and J lost 9 bases, with 10 bases between them. This CDR3 has 12 amino acids. CDR3 region: CASSQVLGEQFF. The CDR3, as DNA: TGTGCCAGCTCACAGGTTTTAGGTGAGCAGTTCTTC.

CDR3 region: CASNRAGSPYEQYF. CDR3 in DNA: TGTGCCAGTAATCGGGCGGGGTCACCCTACGAGCAGTACTTC. The chain carries TRBV19 and TRBJ2-7; tentatively, D is TRBD2 (6 bases). From germline, CDR1 is LNHDA and CDR2 SQIVND (reference sequence). This CDR3 region has 14 residues. V was trimmed by 7 bases and J by 2 bases, leaving 15 bases between them.